This T cell receptor (beta chain) was retrieved from a study of blood T cell repertoires in COVID-19. Overall study: Collection of acute and convalescent COVID-19 samples took place in the United States, Italy and Spain. PBMCs, B-cell-depleted T cells, or T cells were the source of the cDNA or gDNA that made up the material.

Per the authors' pipeline: It was from reference gene primer amplification that nucleated cell counts were estimated. The method was immunoSEQ multiplex PCR; TCRdb's version includes in-frame clones alone and lacks a portion of them. D and trimming come from the DNA, and the V and J calls and clone size come from that table. The profile shows 60,000 to 80,000 clones, 85% of them singletons. The CDR3 loop spans 14 amino acids. CDR1 and CDR2 (germline): SGHTA, FQGNSA. With 8 bases clipped from V and 0 bases from J, the junction kept 5 bases outside the gene matches. Sequenced sample: peripheral blood. The sequence was obtained from a man between 50 and 59 years old with acute or convalescent COVID-19. The rearrangement uses TRBV7-2 and TRBJ2-5; 8 nucleotides agree with TRBD2. The CDR3 DNA is TGTGCCAGCGAACTAGCGGAGAACCAAGAGACCCAGTACTTC. This gives the protein CASELAENQETQYF.